One and the same sample provided the 17 T cell receptor beta chains below, sequenced in a study of T cell clonotyping in hematopoietic cell transplantation. Noted time point: recipient sample about 28 days before transplant, after cytoreduction. Data came from immunoSEQ multiplex PCR; TCRdb stores just in-frame clones and leaves some out. Of tens of thousands of clones listed, about nine tenths are singletons. Sequenced material: peripheral blood mononuclear cells, taken before stem cell transplant. The receptors come from a man in his fifties or sixties with biphenotypic leukemia. Some clones in this sample may be carry-over from other donors' samples.

The V gene is TRBV7-3, the J gene TRBJ1-1, with a weak D call TRBD1 (6 bases). The CDR3 is 15 amino acids. V shed 2 bases and J shed 4 bases, with 14 bases lying between them. Germline V gene sequence: CDR1 SGHTA, CDR2 FQGTGA. For the CDR3, the DNA is TGTGCCAGCAGCTTAGTCGGTGGACAGCTCACTGAAGCTTTCTTT. Protein product: CASSLVGGQLTEAFF. The full variable domain, completed using reference TRBV7-3 and TRBJ1-1, is GAGVSQTPSNKVTEKGKYVELRCDPISGHTALYWYRQSLGQGPEFLIYFQGTGAADDSGLPNDRFFAVRPEGSVSTLKIQRTERGDSAVYLCASSLVGGQLTEAFFGQGTRLTVV.

The chain has TRBV7-2 and TRBJ1-4; 9 bases are shared with TRBD1. This CDR3 is 16 amino acids long. The germline CDR1 and CDR2 sequences are SGHTA and FQGNSA. V was clipped by 5 bases and J by 11 bases; unmatched bases: 15. CDR3 region: CASSPSPGTGLKKLFF. The CDR3 nucleotides read TGTGCCAGCAGCCCCAGCCCCGGGACAGGGTTAAAGAAACTGTTTTTT.

The V gene is TRBV7-2, the J gene TRBJ2-7, with D hard to call. The V gene lost 5 bases and the J gene lost 3 bases, with 17 bases spanning the gap. CDR3 length: 15 amino acids. Germline V gives CDR1 SGHTA, CDR2 FQGNSA. CDR3 residues: CASSTSPGLNYEQYF. The CDR3 DNA reads TGTGCCAGCAGCACCTCACCAGGATTGAACTACGAGCAGTACTTC.

This chain links TRBV9 with TRBJ2-3; D unclear. The CDR3 is 14 residues long. Trimming removed 0 bases at V and 3 bases at J, with 8 bases between. From germline, CDR1 is SGDLS and CDR2 YYNGEE. CDR3 in amino acids: CASSVEPETDTQYF. CDR3 bases: TGTGCCAGCAGCGTAGAACCAGAAACAGATACGCAGTATTTT.

This chain joins TRBV5-4 and TRBJ1-5; 8 bases are shared with TRBD1. Germline lookup yields CDR1 SGHNT and CDR2 YYREEE (reference sequence). The trim removed 5 bases at V and 11 bases at J, leaving 12 bases unmatched. The CDR3 loop spans 14 amino acids. This CDR3 is CASSLQGALHSQHF. In nucleotides, the CDR3 is TGTGCCAGCAGTTTGCAGGGGGCCCTGCATTCCCAGCATTTT. The variable domain in full, with the rest retrieved from reference TRBV5-4 and TRBJ1-5, is ETGVTQSPTHLIKTRGQQVTLRCSSQSGHNTVSWYQQALGQGPQFIFQYYREEENGRGNFPPRFSGLQFPNYSSELNVNALELDDSALYLCASSLQGALHSQHFGDGTRLSIL.

The rearrangement joins TRBV13 to TRBJ1-1; the D is unclear. Trimming stripped 0 bases from V and 8 bases from J, with 7 bases between. Germline loops: CDR1 PRHDT, CDR2 FYEKMQ (reference sequence). The CDR3 sequence is 12 residues long. The CDR3: CASSLGPAEAFF. The CDR3 region has the DNA TGTGCCAGCAGCTTAGGGCCGGCAGAAGCTTTCTTT. Looking up the rest from reference TRBV13 and TRBJ1-1 gives the full variable domain: AAGVIQSPRHLIKEKRETATLKCYPIPRHDTVYWYQQGPGQDPQFLISFYEKMQSDKGSIPDRFSAQQFSDYHSELNMSSLELGDSALYFCASSLGPAEAFFGQGTRLTVV.

CDR3 residues: CASSSDRTEYKNIQYF. CDR3 nucleotide sequence: TGTGCCAGCAGTTCCGACCGGACGGAATACAAAAACATTCAGTACTTC. The chain has TRBV2 and TRBJ2-4; D gene unclear. This CDR3 is 16 amino acids long. Trimming took 5 bases from V and 3 from J, leaving 17 bases between them. Germline V gene data show CDR1 as SNHLY and CDR2 as FYNNEI. Drawing the rest from reference TRBV2 and TRBJ2-4, the complete variable domain is EPEVTQTPSHQVTQMGQEVILRCVPISNHLYFYWYRQILGQKVEFLVSFYNNEISEKSEIFDDQFSVERPDGSNFTLKIRSTKLEDSAMYFCASSSDRTEYKNIQYFGAGTRLSVL.

The rearrangement joins TRBV5-1 to TRBJ2-2, with 11 bases matching TRBD2. V shed 0 bases, J shed 7 bases, and the junction held 2 bases outside the gene matches. CDR1 is SGHRS, CDR2 YFSETQ, per germline. The CDR3 totals 15 residues. This CDR3 is CASSLVTSGVGELFF. Here the CDR3 DNA reads TGCGCCAGCAGCTTGGTGACTAGCGGGGTCGGGGAGCTGTTTTTT.

The V and J genes are TRBV19 and TRBJ1-5; perhaps TRBD1 as D (5 bases). Trimming took 5 bases from V and 0 from J, leaving 11 bases between them. The CDR3 covers 15 residues. Germline V lookup: CDR1 LNHDA, CDR2 SQIVND (reference sequence). CDR3 DNA sequence: TGTGCCAGTAGTCCGACAGAAGATAGCAATCAGCCCCAGCATTTT. This encodes CASSPTEDSNQPQHF.

This chain joins TRBV2 and TRBJ2-5; 11 nucleotides align to TRBD2. After removal of 5 bases from V and 6 bases from J, the junction contained 5 bases not matched to a gene. Germline CDR1 is SNHLY and CDR2 is FYNNEI. This CDR3 comprises 14 residues. CDR3 region: CASSPGTSGKTQYF. The CDR3 bases are TGTGCCAGCAGTCCCGGGACTAGCGGAAAGACCCAGTACTTC.

This chain links TRBV7-2 with TRBJ2-5; 8 nucleotides agree with TRBD1. The CDR3 is 13 residues long. J was trimmed by 5 bases and V by 6 bases; bases with no gene match: 5. The V gene's germline CDR1 is SGHTA and CDR2 FQGNSA. CDR3: CASSGTGEETQYF. Here the CDR3 DNA reads TGTGCCAGCAGTGGGACAGGCGAGGAGACCCAGTACTTC.

This chain joins TRBV10-2 and TRBJ2-2; D ambiguous. Per the germline V gene, CDR1 is WSHSY and CDR2 is SAAADI. The CDR3 length is 17 residues. Between the trimmed V and J ends, which lost 8 bases and 2 bases, there was a span of 21 bases. The CDR3 is CASRPPASQINTGELFF. The CDR3 DNA sequence: TGCGCCAGCCGTCCGCCGGCCAGCCAAATTAACACCGGGGAGCTGTTTTTT.

This clone came up a few times. This sequence joins TRBV27 and TRBJ2-3; 8 nucleotides match TRBD2. Germline V gene sequence: CDR1 MNHEY, CDR2 SMNVEV (reference sequence). The CDR3 is 17 amino acids. V dropped 2 bases and J dropped 2; count of bases not matched to a gene: 9. The CDR3 region has the DNA TGTGCCAGCAGTTTAGGGTACCTAGCGGGCCTCACAGATACGCAGTATTTT. Its translation: CASSLGYLAGLTDTQYF.

The CDR3 region is CASGGGAEYEGQPQHF. The CDR3 DNA follows: TGTGCCAGTGGAGGGGGCGCAGAGTATGAGGGTCAGCCCCAGCATTTT. The rearrangement uses TRBV19 and TRBJ1-5; TRBD1 aligns across 7 bases. Germline V CDR1 and CDR2: LNHDA, SQIVND (reference sequence). The CDR3 covers 16 residues. Trimming removed 8 bases from V and 6 bases from J; junction bases left unmatched: 16.

This chain connects TRBV10-3 to TRBJ2-7; 10 bases agree with TRBD1. The CDR3 runs to 14 residues. Germline trimming cut 10 bases from V and 4 bases from J; bases unmatched to any gene: 10. Germline V lookup: CDR1 ENHRY, CDR2 SYGVKD. For the CDR3, the DNA is TGTGCCACTACTCCGGGGACAGGGGTTTACGAGCAGTACTTC. Amino acids: CATTPGTGVYEQYF.

The chain couples TRBV4-2 to TRBJ1-2; 9 bases map to TRBD1. The germline V gene encodes CDR1 LGHNA and CDR2 YNFKEQ. This CDR3 contains 14 residues. With 1 base clipped from V and 7 bases from J, the junction kept 4 bases outside the gene matches. DNA of the CDR3: TGTGCCAGCAGCCAAGCGGGACAGGGCCTTGGCTACACCTTC. Its translation: CASSQAGQGLGYTF.

The CDR3 region is CASSPTEDTQYF. In DNA, the CDR3 is TGTGCCAGCAGCCCGACAGAGGATACGCAGTATTTT. V is TRBV7-9 and J is TRBJ2-3; TRBD1 is a possible D gene (5 bases). Germline-derived CDR1 and CDR2 are SEHNR and FQNEAQ (reference sequence). The CDR3 has 12 amino acids. V was clipped by 5 bases and J by 6 bases, with 9 bases between them.